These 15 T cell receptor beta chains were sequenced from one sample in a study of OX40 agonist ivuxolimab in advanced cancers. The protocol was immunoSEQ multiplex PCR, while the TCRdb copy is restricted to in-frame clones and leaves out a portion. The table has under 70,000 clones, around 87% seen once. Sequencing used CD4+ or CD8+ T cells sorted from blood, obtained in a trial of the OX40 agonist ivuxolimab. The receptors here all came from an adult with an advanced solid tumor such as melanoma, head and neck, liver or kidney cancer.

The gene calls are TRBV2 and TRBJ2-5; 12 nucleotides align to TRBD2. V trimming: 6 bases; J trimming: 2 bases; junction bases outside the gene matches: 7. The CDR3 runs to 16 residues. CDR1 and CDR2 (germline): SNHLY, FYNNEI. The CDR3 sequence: CASSFGLAGSQETQYF. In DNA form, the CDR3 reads TGTGCCAGCAGCTTCGGACTAGCGGGGTCACAAGAGACCCAGTACTTC.

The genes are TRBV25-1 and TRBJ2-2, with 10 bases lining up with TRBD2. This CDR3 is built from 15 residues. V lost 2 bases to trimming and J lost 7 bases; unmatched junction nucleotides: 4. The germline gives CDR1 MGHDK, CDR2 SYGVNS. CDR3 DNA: TGTGCCAGCAGTGAAAGTAGCGGGAGGAACGGGGAGCTGTTTTTT. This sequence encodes CASSESSGRNGELFF.

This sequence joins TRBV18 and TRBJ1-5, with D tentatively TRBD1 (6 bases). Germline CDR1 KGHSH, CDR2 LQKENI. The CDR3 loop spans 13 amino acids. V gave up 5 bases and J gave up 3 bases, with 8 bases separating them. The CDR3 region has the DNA TGTGCCAGCTCAGAGGGGGTCAATCAGCCCCAGCATTTT. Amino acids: CASSEGVNQPQHF.

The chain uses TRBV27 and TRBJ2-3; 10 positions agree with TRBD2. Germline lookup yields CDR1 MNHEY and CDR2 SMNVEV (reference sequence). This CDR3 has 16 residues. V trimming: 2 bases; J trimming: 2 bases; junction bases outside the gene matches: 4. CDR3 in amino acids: CASSLLSGGNTDTQYF. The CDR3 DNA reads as TGTGCCAGCAGTTTACTTAGCGGGGGGAACACAGATACGCAGTATTTT.

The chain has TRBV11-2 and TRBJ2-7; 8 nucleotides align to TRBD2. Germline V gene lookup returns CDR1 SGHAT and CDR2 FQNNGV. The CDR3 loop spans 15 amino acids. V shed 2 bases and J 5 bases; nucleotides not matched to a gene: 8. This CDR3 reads CASSLLAGGPHEQYF. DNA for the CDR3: TGTGCCAGCAGCTTATTGGCGGGAGGCCCCCACGAGCAGTACTTC.

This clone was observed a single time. The CDR3 DNA follows: TGTGCCAGCAGTCGAAGCCGGGCCTCGGAGGCCCAGTACTTC. As protein: CASSRSRASEAQYF. The gene calls are TRBV6-5 and TRBJ2-5, with a tentative D call TRBD2 (5 bases). CDR3 length: 14 residues. From germline, CDR1 is MNHEY and CDR2 SVGAGI. V lost 5 bases and J lost 9, with 19 bases in between.

DNA of the CDR3: TGCGCCAGCAGCTATGCCGGGACAGGGGCAGCAGATACGCAGTATTTT. This encodes CASSYAGTGAADTQYF. The chain is built from TRBV5-1 and TRBJ2-3, with 10 bases fitting TRBD1. Trimming at V came to 3 bases and at J to 4 bases, leaving 8 bases not matched to a gene. The CDR3 totals 16 residues. Germline V gene sequence: CDR1 SGHRS, CDR2 YFSETQ.

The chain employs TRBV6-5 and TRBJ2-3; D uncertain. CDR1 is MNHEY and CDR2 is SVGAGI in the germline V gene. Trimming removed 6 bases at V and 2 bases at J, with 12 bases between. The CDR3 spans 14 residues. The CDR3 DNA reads TGTGCCAGCAGCCCCGACCCATACACAGATACGCAGTATTTT. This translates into CASSPDPYTDTQYF.

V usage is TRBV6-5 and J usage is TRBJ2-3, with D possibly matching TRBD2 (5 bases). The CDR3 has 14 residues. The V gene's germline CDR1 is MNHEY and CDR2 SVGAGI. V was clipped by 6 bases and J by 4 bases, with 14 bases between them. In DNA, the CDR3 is TGTGCCAGCAGGGCCGGGGTTGGTCCAGATACGCAGTATTTT. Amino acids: CASRAGVGPDTQYF.

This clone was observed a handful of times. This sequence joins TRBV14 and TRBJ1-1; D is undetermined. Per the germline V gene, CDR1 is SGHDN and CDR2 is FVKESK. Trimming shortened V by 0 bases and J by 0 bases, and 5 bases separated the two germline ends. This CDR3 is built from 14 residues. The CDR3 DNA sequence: TGTGCCAGCAGCCAAGACAGGATGAACACTGAAGCTTTCTTT. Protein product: CASSQDRMNTEAFF. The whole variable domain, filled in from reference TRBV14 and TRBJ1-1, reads EAGVTQFPSHSVIEKGQTVTLRCDPISGHDNLYWYRRVMGKEIKFLLHFVKESKQDESGMPNNRFLAERTGGTYSTLKVQPAELEDSGVYFCASSQDRMNTEAFFGQGTRLTVV.

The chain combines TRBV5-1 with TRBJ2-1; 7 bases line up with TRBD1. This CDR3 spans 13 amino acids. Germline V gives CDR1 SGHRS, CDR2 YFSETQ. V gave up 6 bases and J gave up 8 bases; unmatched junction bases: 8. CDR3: CASNSRGTDEQFF. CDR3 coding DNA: TGCGCCAGCAACAGCAGGGGGACCGATGAGCAGTTCTTC.

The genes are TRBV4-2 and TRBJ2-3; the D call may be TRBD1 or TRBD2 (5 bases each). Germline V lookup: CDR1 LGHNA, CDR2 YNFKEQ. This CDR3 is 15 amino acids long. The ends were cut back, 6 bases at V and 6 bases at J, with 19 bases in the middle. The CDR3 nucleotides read TGTGCCAGCAGTCCACGGTCCGGGGACGGGGATACGCAGTATTTT. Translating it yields CASSPRSGDGDTQYF.

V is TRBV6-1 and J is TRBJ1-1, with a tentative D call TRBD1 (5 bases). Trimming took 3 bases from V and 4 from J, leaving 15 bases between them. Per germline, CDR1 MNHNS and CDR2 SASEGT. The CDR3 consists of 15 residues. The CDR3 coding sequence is TGTGCCAGCAGTGAGTTTTGGGCTGGGGGCACTGAAGCTTTCTTT. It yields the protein CASSEFWAGGTEAFF.

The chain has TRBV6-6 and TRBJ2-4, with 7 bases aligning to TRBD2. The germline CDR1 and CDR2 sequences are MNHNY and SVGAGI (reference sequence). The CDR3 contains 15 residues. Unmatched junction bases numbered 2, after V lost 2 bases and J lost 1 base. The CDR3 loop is CASSYGGSAKNIQYF. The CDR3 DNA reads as TGTGCCAGCAGTTACGGCGGGAGCGCCAAAAACATTCAGTACTTC.

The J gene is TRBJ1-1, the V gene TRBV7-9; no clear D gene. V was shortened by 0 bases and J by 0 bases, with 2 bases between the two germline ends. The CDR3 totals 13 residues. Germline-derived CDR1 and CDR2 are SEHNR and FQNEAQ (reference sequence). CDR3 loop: CASSLALNTEAFF. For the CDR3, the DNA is TGTGCCAGCAGCTTAGCTTTGAACACTGAAGCTTTCTTT.